Following are 15 T cell receptor beta chains from one sample sequenced in a study of T cell clones after liver transplantation. Measured with immunoSEQ multiplex PCR; TCRdb has only the in-frame clones, and not every one. Of tens of thousands of clones in the sample, roughly 86% were seen once. Sequenced material: CD4+ T cells from blood, taken 24 months after liver transplant. The source is a human patient who received a liver transplant. Some of the T cells may derive from the graft donor.

CDR3 nucleotides: TGTGCCAGCAGGCTCGGGGGGGCACGTTCGCCCTACGAGCAGTACTTC. It translates to CASRLGGARSPYEQYF. The V and J genes are TRBV28 and TRBJ2-7; 8 nucleotides match TRBD2. The junction had 12 bases not matched to a gene; V was cut back by 6 bases and J by 2 bases. Germline V gene data show CDR1 as MDHEN and CDR2 as SYDVKM. The CDR3 has 16 amino acids.

The V gene is TRBV9, the J gene TRBJ1-2; D call uncertain. The ends were cut back, 3 bases at V and 2 bases at J, with 11 bases in the middle. Germline V gene lookup returns CDR1 SGDLS and CDR2 YYNGEE. CDR3 length: 14 residues. The CDR3 is CASSDRTSNYGYTF. The CDR3 coding sequence is TGTGCCAGCAGCGACCGGACCTCGAACTATGGCTACACCTTC.

This chain links TRBV15 with TRBJ1-4; no firm D call. The CDR3 is 16 amino acids. V lost 1 base and J lost 6, with 15 bases in between. Germline CDR1 LNHNV, CDR2 YYDKDF (reference sequence). The CDR3 nucleotides are TGTGCCACCAGCAGAGGACCAGGAGTTCGCGATGAAAAACTGTTTTTT. Translation: CATSRGPGVRDEKLFF.

The V call is TRBV5-4, the J call TRBJ2-3, with a weak D call TRBD2 (5 bases). CDR1 and CDR2 from the germline V gene are SGHNT and YYREEE (reference sequence). The CDR3 has 13 amino acids. V lost 0 bases and J 7 bases, leaving 9 bases between the germline ends. As DNA, the CDR3 is TGTGCCAGCAGCTTGGCCGGGGTAAATACGCAGTATTTT. This codes for CASSLAGVNTQYF.

The rearrangement uses TRBV7-6 and TRBJ1-2; 7 nucleotides line up with TRBD1. Germline CDR1 reads SGHVS; CDR2 reads FNYEAQ. There are 14 residues in the CDR3. V trimming: 5 bases; J trimming: 8 bases; junction bases outside the gene matches: 11. The CDR3: CASSPDERGRGYTF. As DNA, the CDR3 is TGTGCCAGCAGCCCGGATGAAAGGGGGCGCGGCTACACCTTC.

The CDR3 nucleotides read TGTGCCAGCAGTTTAGGCCAGGGGGCTGGCTACACCTTC. Amino acid sequence: CASSLGQGAGYTF. This chain joins TRBV27 and TRBJ1-2; 8 nucleotides match TRBD1. This CDR3 is built from 13 residues. Germline lookup yields CDR1 MNHEY and CDR2 SMNVEV (reference sequence). Trimming took 2 bases from V and 7 from J; bases not matched to a gene: 3.

This chain joins TRBV11-3 and TRBJ2-7, with 8 bases fitting TRBD2. Germline lookup yields CDR1 SGHNT and CDR2 YENEEA. The CDR3 contains 15 residues. V shed 5 bases, J shed 2 bases, and the junction held 8 bases outside the gene matches. The DNA for the CDR3 is TGTGCCAGCAGCCCGCAGGGTAGCGGGGCCTACGAGCAGTACTTC. It is translated as CASSPQGSGAYEQYF.

V usage is TRBV6-6 and J usage is TRBJ1-5; TRBD1 might be the D (5 bases). CDR1 is MNHNY, CDR2 SVGAGI, per germline (reference sequence). The V gene lost 0 bases and the J gene lost 4 bases, with 10 bases spanning the gap. This CDR3 contains 15 residues. CDR3 in DNA: TGTGCCAGCAGTTACTCGAATCCAGGGAATCAGCCCCAGCATTTT. This sequence encodes CASSYSNPGNQPQHF.

The rearrangement joins TRBV5-4 to TRBJ2-7; TRBD1 agrees at 7 bases. V shed 2 bases, J shed 5 bases, and the junction held 4 bases outside the gene matches. The CDR3 length is 13 residues. Germline V CDR1 and CDR2: SGHNT, YYREEE (reference sequence). The CDR3 sequence: CASSFTGDHEQYF. Here the CDR3 DNA reads TGTGCCAGCAGCTTTACAGGGGACCACGAGCAGTACTTC.

J is TRBJ2-5 and V is TRBV27; D unclear. In germline, CDR1 is MNHEY, CDR2 SMNVEV (reference sequence). V was shortened by 2 bases and J by 4 bases, with 5 bases between the two germline ends. The CDR3 consists of 12 residues. The CDR3 sequence is CASSLPGETQYF. CDR3 in DNA: TGTGCCAGCAGTTTACCCGGAGAGACCCAGTACTTC.

This chain links TRBV6-5 with TRBJ1-1; the D gene is possibly TRBD1 (5 bases). The CDR3 consists of 14 residues. V was pared by 6 bases and J by 0 bases, with 11 bases between. The germline CDR1 and CDR2 sequences are MNHEY and SVGAGI. Here the CDR3 DNA reads TGTGCCAGCAGACCGGGACGACTGAACACTGAAGCTTTCTTT. The encoded protein is CASRPGRLNTEAFF.

The V and J genes are TRBV5-1 and TRBJ2-5; maybe TRBD1 (5 bases). The CDR3 covers 14 residues. Trimming removed 6 bases from V and 2 bases from J, with 14 bases in between. CDR1 and CDR2 (germline): SGHRS, YFSETQ. CDR3 nucleotides: TGCGCCAGCAACCAATTCGACAGACAAGAGACCCAGTACTTC. Its translation is CASNQFDRQETQYF. Complete variable domain (other parts from reference TRBV5-1 and TRBJ2-5): KAGVTQTPRYLIKTRGQQVTLSCSPISGHRSVSWYQQTPGQGLQFLFEYFSETQRNKGNFPGRFSGRQFSNSRSEMNVSTLELGDSALYLCASNQFDRQETQYFGPGTRLLVL.

J is TRBJ2-5 and V is TRBV29-1; a possible D gene is TRBD2 (6 bases). This CDR3 is 14 amino acids long. CDR1 and CDR2 (germline): SQVTM, ANQGSEA. V was clipped by 7 bases and J by 1 base, with 16 bases between them. CDR3 sequence reads: CSALLATLQETQYF. In nucleotides, the CDR3 is TGCAGCGCCCTACTAGCAACCCTCCAAGAGACCCAGTACTTC.

The gene calls are TRBV28 and TRBJ2-7, with 9 bases lining up with TRBD2. Germline V CDR1 and CDR2: MDHEN, SYDVKM. V lost 5 bases and J lost 5; bases outside the gene matches: 10. CDR3 length equals 15 residues. Written as DNA, the CDR3 is TGTGCCAGCAGTCCGTTAGCGGGAGTGAGGAACGAGCAGTACTTC. Translated: CASSPLAGVRNEQYF.

This clone was observed a single time. This rearrangement joins TRBV5-6 to TRBJ1-6, with 7 nucleotides matching TRBD1. The CDR3 contains 17 residues. Trimming took 4 bases from V and 4 from J; bases not matched to a gene: 11. CDR1 SGHDT and CDR2 YYEEEE come from the germline V gene. The DNA for the CDR3 is TGTGCCAGCAGCGCCGTTGGGAACAGGGGATATAATTCACCCCTCCACTTT. Translation: CASSAVGNRGYNSPLHF. The variable domain in full, completed from reference TRBV5-6 and TRBJ1-6, reads DAGVTQSPTHLIKTRGQQVTLRCSPKSGHDTVSWYQQALGQGPQFIFQYYEEEERQRGNFPDRFSGHQFPNYSSELNVNALLLGDSALYLCASSAVGNRGYNSPLHFGNGTRLTVT.